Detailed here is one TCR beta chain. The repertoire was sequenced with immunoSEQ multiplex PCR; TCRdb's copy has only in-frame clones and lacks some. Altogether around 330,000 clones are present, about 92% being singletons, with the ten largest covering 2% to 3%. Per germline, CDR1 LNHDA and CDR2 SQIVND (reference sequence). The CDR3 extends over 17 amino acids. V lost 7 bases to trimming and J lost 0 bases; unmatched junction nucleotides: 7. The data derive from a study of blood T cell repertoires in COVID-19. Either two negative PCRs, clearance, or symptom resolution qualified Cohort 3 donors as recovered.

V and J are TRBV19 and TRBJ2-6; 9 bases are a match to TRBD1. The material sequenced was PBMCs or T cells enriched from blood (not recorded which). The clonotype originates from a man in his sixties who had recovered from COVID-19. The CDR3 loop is CASKHTGGISGANVLTF. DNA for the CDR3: TGTGCCAGTAAACATACAGGGGGCATCTCTGGGGCCAACGTCCTGACTTTC.